This passage covers 27 T cell receptor beta chains from one sample sequenced in a study of cytomegalovirus exposure and HLA in healthy donors. Primers included in the PCR were 60 Vbeta and 13 Jbeta primers. Here immunoSEQ multiplex PCR was the method, and the copy in TCRdb shows in-frame clones only, minus some. This repertoire shows just over 95,000 clones, 78% found once; its top ten account for 4.1%. Sequencing was performed on PBMCs. Every receptor here comes from a woman between 40 and 50 years old in good health and CMV-seropositive.

The V and J genes are TRBV9 and TRBJ2-7, with 9 bases fitting TRBD1. Unmatched junction bases numbered 7, after V lost 3 bases and J lost 6 bases. The CDR3 has 14 amino acids. Germline loops: CDR1 SGDLS, CDR2 YYNGEE. The CDR3 DNA sequence: TGTGCCAGCAGCGAGGGGACAGGGAGAGGCGAGCAGTACTTC. Its protein is CASSEGTGRGEQYF.

V usage is TRBV6-1 and J usage is TRBJ2-7, with D perhaps TRBD2 (5 bases). The CDR3 has 14 residues. Germline lookup yields CDR1 MNHNS and CDR2 SASEGT. The ends were cut back, 10 bases at V and 7 bases at J, with 23 bases in the middle. CDR3 bases: TGTGCCACCATACGAGTGCAGCCTACGGGGGAGCAGTACTTC. Protein: CATIRVQPTGEQYF.

V gene TRBV5-1 combines with J gene TRBJ2-7; 7 bases line up with TRBD1. The CDR3 covers 15 residues. Germline V gene sequence: CDR1 SGHRS, CDR2 YFSETQ. J gave up 5 bases and V 3 bases, and 11 bases lay outside the gene matches. CDR3: CASSSRGQVIDEQYF. As DNA, the CDR3 is TGCGCCAGCAGCTCAAGAGGACAGGTGATCGACGAGCAGTACTTC.

This clone was observed once. The chain links TRBV15 to TRBJ2-7; D gene unclear. CDR3 length: 13 residues. V was pared by 0 bases and J by 4 bases, with 7 bases between. Germline CDR1 and CDR2: LNHNV and YYDKDF (reference sequence). The CDR3 loop is CATSRDPGYEQYF. DNA of the CDR3: TGTGCCACCAGCAGAGATCCGGGTTACGAGCAGTACTTC. Looking up the rest from reference TRBV15 and TRBJ2-7 gives the full variable domain: DAMVIQNPRYQVTQFGKPVTLSCSQTLNHNVMYWYQQKSSQAPKLLFHYYDKDFNNEADTPDNFQSRRPNTSFCFLDIRSPGLGDTAMYLCATSRDPGYEQYFGPGTRLTVT.

This clone has a single count. The rearrangement uses TRBV7-9 and TRBJ1-2; 9 bases line up with TRBD1. V was clipped by 7 bases and J by 6 bases; unmatched bases: 6. The CDR3 consists of 13 residues. CDR1 is SEHNR and CDR2 is FQNEAQ in the germline V gene (reference sequence). The CDR3 sequence: CASTRTGENGYTF. For the CDR3, the DNA is TGTGCCAGCACCCGGACAGGGGAGAATGGCTACACCTTC.

This clone occurred once. This chain connects TRBV29-1 to TRBJ2-1; TRBD2 agrees at 7 bases. CDR1 and CDR2 from the germline V gene are SQVTM and ANQGSEA. CDR3 size: 12 residues. Germline trimming cut 4 bases from V and 8 bases from J; bases unmatched to any gene: 5. DNA for the CDR3: TGCAGCGTTGGAGCAGCGGGGTATGAGCAGTTCTTC. Translated: CSVGAAGYEQFF.

The chain links TRBV30 to TRBJ2-7, with D unclear. CDR3 length: 12 amino acids. Per germline, CDR1 GTSNPN and CDR2 SVGIG (reference sequence). V lost 2 bases, J lost 0 bases, and 5 bases lay in between. The CDR3 is CAWSPLSYEQYF. The CDR3 DNA reads as TGTGCCTGGAGTCCCCTCTCCTACGAGCAGTACTTC.

The chain uses TRBV7-2 and TRBJ2-2, with D tentatively TRBD2 (6 bases). This CDR3 contains 16 residues. Germline V gene data show CDR1 as SGHTA and CDR2 as FQGNSA. V lost 4 bases and J lost 3, with 15 bases in between. The CDR3 DNA is TGTGCCAGCAGCTATTCGGGGGAGAGGGACACCGGGGAGCTGTTTTTT. This gives the protein CASSYSGERDTGELFF.

The chain combines TRBV9 with TRBJ1-2, with D unresolved. CDR1 is SGDLS, CDR2 YYNGEE, per germline. V dropped 4 bases and J dropped 2 bases, with 15 bases sitting between them. This CDR3 has 15 residues. CDR3 in amino acids: CASSRGPDSNYGYTF. The CDR3 DNA follows: TGTGCCAGCAGCCGCGGGCCCGATTCCAACTATGGCTACACCTTC.

The chain carries TRBV28 and TRBJ2-3; 9 bases match TRBD1. V shed 4 bases, J shed 4 bases, and the junction held 6 bases outside the gene matches. Germline CDR1 is MDHEN and CDR2 is SYDVKM. This CDR3 has 15 amino acids. In nucleotides, the CDR3 is TGTGCCAGCAGTTCGCGACAGGGGGGAGCAGATACGCAGTATTTT. As protein: CASSSRQGGADTQYF.

This clone was counted once. Written as DNA, the CDR3 is TGTGCCAGCAGCTTCGGGCAGGCCGGGGGCAATCAGCCCCAGCATTTT. It encodes CASSFGQAGGNQPQHF. The chain recombines TRBV13 with TRBJ1-5; D remains ambiguous. CDR3 length equals 16 residues. From germline, CDR1 is PRHDT and CDR2 FYEKMQ (reference sequence). Trimming stripped 3 bases from V and 2 bases from J, with 14 bases between.

This clone was seen more than once but under ten times. This chain joins TRBV4-1 and TRBJ2-3, with D perhaps TRBD2 (6 bases). V was shortened by 1 base and J by 3 bases, with 17 bases between the two germline ends. This CDR3 has 17 amino acids. Germline V gives CDR1 MGHRA, CDR2 YSYEKL. The CDR3 sequence is CASSQGRWAGSTDTQYF. The CDR3 DNA is TGCGCCAGCAGCCAAGGACGGTGGGCGGGGAGTACAGATACGCAGTATTTT.

The chain recombines TRBV5-4 with TRBJ2-7; possibly TRBD2 for D (6 bases). The CDR3 contains 12 residues. Germline CDR1 reads SGHNT; CDR2 reads YYREEE (reference sequence). V was trimmed by 6 bases and J by 9 bases, leaving 16 bases between them. The CDR3 is CASTDFGGGQYF. The CDR3 coding sequence is TGTGCCAGCACCGATTTTGGGGGAGGGCAGTACTTC. Filled out from reference TRBV5-4 and TRBJ2-7, the complete variable domain reads ETGVTQSPTHLIKTRGQQVTLRCSSQSGHNTVSWYQQALGQGPQFIFQYYREEENGRGNFPPRFSGLQFPNYSSELNVNALELDDSALYLCASTDFGGGQYFGPGTRLTVT.

This clone was detected only once. The chain joins TRBV5-6 to TRBJ1-2, with TRBD1 matching over 7 bases. J was trimmed by 3 bases and V by 3 bases; bases with no gene match: 5. The germline gives CDR1 SGHDT, CDR2 YYEEEE. The CDR3 totals 14 residues. Here the CDR3 reads CASSWDRRDYGYTF. For the CDR3, the DNA is TGTGCCAGCAGCTGGGACAGAAGGGACTATGGCTACACCTTC.

The chain's CDR3 is CASSPPETGKLFF. The CDR3 DNA reads TGTGCCAGCTCACCACCGGAGACGGGGAAACTGTTTTTT. V and J are TRBV18 and TRBJ1-4; D is unclear. The CDR3 contains 13 residues. V dropped 0 bases and J dropped 11 bases, with 10 bases sitting between them. The germline V gene has CDR1 KGHSH and CDR2 LQKENI.

V is TRBV5-1 and J is TRBJ2-3; unclear D gene. The V end lost 0 bases, the J end lost 5 bases, and 19 bases lay between the germline ends. This CDR3 contains 17 residues. The germline V gene encodes CDR1 SGHRS and CDR2 YFSETQ. As DNA, the CDR3 is TGCGCCAGCAGCTTGGGATGGCAGGCCGTACATCAAGATACGCAGTATTTT. Its translation is CASSLGWQAVHQDTQYF.

The sample holds a few counts of this clone. The chain recombines TRBV6-5 with TRBJ2-7; D might be TRBD2 (5 bases). CDR1 is MNHEY and CDR2 is SVGAGI in the germline V gene. This CDR3 region has 12 residues. V lost 5 bases, J lost 5 bases, and 10 bases lay in between. In DNA form, the CDR3 reads TGTGCCAGCAGTCCCAACGGGGACGAGCAGTACTTC. Protein product: CASSPNGDEQYF.

The genes are TRBV7-9 and TRBJ2-7, with 9 bases identical to TRBD1. CDR3 length: 15 amino acids. Germline V lookup: CDR1 SEHNR, CDR2 FQNEAQ (reference sequence). The J segment lost 2 bases and the V segment lost 3 bases, leaving 5 bases of the junction unmatched. CDR3 sequence reads: CASSLGQGRTYEQYF. CDR3 nucleotides: TGTGCCAGCAGCTTGGGACAGGGTAGGACCTACGAGCAGTACTTC.

Only one count was recorded for this clone. The chain uses TRBV29-1 and TRBJ1-4; weak D call: TRBD1 (6 bases). The CDR3 spans 13 residues. Trimming shortened V by 7 bases and J by 5 bases, and 14 bases separated the two germline ends. Germline V gene sequence: CDR1 SQVTM, CDR2 ANQGSEA. Here the CDR3 DNA reads TGCAGCGCCTTCCAAGGACAGAATGAAAAACTGTTTTTT. Translating it yields CSAFQGQNEKLFF. Combining the CDR3 with reference TRBV29-1 and TRBJ1-4 gives the whole variable domain SAVISQKPSRDICQRGTSLTIQCQVDSQVTMMFWYRQQPGQSLTLIATANQGSEATYESGFVIDKFPISRPNLTFSTLTVSNMSPEDSSIYLCSAFQGQNEKLFFGSGTQLSVL.

The chain has TRBV6-6 and TRBJ2-7, with TRBD1 identical over 7 bases. J gave up 5 bases and V 4 bases, and 11 bases lay outside the gene matches. This CDR3 is 15 amino acids long. The germline V gene has CDR1 MNHNY and CDR2 SVGAGI (reference sequence). The CDR3 sequence is CASSSKQGFENEQYF. The CDR3 nucleotides are TGTGCCAGCAGTTCAAAACAGGGGTTTGAGAACGAGCAGTACTTC.

In DNA form, the CDR3 reads TGTGCCAGCAGTGATCTCTATGAGCAGTTCTTC. This codes for CASSDLYEQFF. V gene TRBV2 combines with J gene TRBJ2-1; no reliable D call. CDR3 length equals 11 residues. Germline V gives CDR1 SNHLY, CDR2 FYNNEI. V lost 3 bases, J lost 8 bases, and 5 bases lay in between.

The genes are TRBV18 and TRBJ2-3; 7 positions agree with TRBD1. Germline V gene data show CDR1 as KGHSH and CDR2 as LQKENI. CDR3 length equals 15 residues. V lost 4 bases to trimming and J lost 4 bases; unmatched junction nucleotides: 8. The CDR3 coding sequence is TGTGCCAGCTCACTGACAGGGTACGCCGCAGATACGCAGTATTTT. Its protein is CASSLTGYAADTQYF.

The J gene is TRBJ2-1, the V gene TRBV10-2; unclear D gene. CDR3 length: 12 amino acids. CDR1 is WSHSY, CDR2 SAAADI, per germline. Trimming removed 3 bases at V and 4 bases at J, with 4 bases between. In DNA, the CDR3 is TGCGCCAGCAGTGACCCATACAATGAGCAGTTCTTC. Its translation is CASSDPYNEQFF.

The CDR3 sequence: CASSRGAGGLYEQYF. CDR3 bases: TGTGCCAGCAGCCGCGGGGCAGGGGGCCTCTACGAGCAGTACTTC. This sequence joins TRBV6-5 and TRBJ2-7; TRBD1 agrees at 8 bases. CDR3 size: 15 residues. After removal of 6 bases from V and 3 bases from J, the junction contained 10 bases not matched to a gene. Germline lookup yields CDR1 MNHEY and CDR2 SVGAGI.

The V call is TRBV15, the J call TRBJ1-5, with D hard to call. Per the germline V gene, CDR1 is LNHNV and CDR2 is YYDKDF (reference sequence). V dropped 4 bases and J dropped 2 bases, with 9 bases sitting between them. The CDR3 contains 14 residues. The CDR3 is CATSNGKGNQPQHF. In nucleotides, the CDR3 is TGTGCCACCAGCAACGGGAAGGGCAATCAGCCCCAGCATTTT. The full variable domain, in which reference TRBV15 and TRBJ1-5 provide the parts outside the CDR3, is DAMVIQNPRYQVTQFGKPVTLSCSQTLNHNVMYWYQQKSSQAPKLLFHYYDKDFNNEADTPDNFQSRRPNTSFCFLDIRSPGLGDTAMYLCATSNGKGNQPQHFGDGTRLSIL.

The V and J genes are TRBV7-9 and TRBJ2-2; 7 bases line up with TRBD1. The CDR3 runs to 16 residues. Germline-derived CDR1 and CDR2 are SEHNR and FQNEAQ (reference sequence). J was trimmed by 3 bases and V by 4 bases; bases with no gene match: 8. This CDR3 is CASSSERGRDTGELFF. CDR3 in DNA: TGTGCCAGCAGCTCGGAGAGGGGGCGAGACACCGGGGAGCTGTTTTTT.

The genes are TRBV19 and TRBJ2-6; 9 bases match TRBD2. The junction had 8 bases not matched to a gene; V was cut back by 2 bases and J by 0 bases. This CDR3 has 19 amino acids. The germline gives CDR1 LNHDA, CDR2 SQIVND (reference sequence). This chain's CDR3 is CASSIFPSGASSGANVLTF. CDR3 bases: TGTGCCAGTAGTATATTCCCTAGCGGGGCCTCCTCTGGGGCCAACGTCCTGACTTTC.